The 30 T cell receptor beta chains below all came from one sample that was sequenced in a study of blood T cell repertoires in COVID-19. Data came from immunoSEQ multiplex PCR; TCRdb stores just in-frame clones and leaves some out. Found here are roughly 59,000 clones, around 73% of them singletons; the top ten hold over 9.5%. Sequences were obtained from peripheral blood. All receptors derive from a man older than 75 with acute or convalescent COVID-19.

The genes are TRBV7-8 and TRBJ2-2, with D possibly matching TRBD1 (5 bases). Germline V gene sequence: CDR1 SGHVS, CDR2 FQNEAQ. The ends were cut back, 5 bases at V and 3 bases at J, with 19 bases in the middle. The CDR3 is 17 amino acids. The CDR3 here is CASSLTGGVADTGELFF. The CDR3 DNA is TGTGCCAGCAGCCTCACAGGTGGGGTAGCCGACACCGGGGAGCTGTTTTTT.

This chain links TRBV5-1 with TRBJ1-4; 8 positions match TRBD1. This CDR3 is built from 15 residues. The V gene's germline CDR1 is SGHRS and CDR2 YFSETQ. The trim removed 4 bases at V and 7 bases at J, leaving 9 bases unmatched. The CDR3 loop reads CASSGGDRLLEKLFF. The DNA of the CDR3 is TGCGCCAGCAGCGGGGGGGACAGGCTTCTTGAAAAACTGTTTTTT.

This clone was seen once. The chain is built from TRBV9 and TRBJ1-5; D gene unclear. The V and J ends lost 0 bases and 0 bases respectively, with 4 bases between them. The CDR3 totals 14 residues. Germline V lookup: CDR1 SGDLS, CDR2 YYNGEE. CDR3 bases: TGTGCCAGCAGCGTAGGAGGTAGCAATCAGCCCCAGCATTTT. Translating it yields CASSVGGSNQPQHF.

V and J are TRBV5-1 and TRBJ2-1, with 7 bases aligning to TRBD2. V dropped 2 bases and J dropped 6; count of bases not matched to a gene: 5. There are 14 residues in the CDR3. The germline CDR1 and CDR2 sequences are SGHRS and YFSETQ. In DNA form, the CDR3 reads TGCGCCAGCAGCTTCGGGGGGAGTGGCAATGAGCAGTTCTTC. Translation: CASSFGGSGNEQFF.

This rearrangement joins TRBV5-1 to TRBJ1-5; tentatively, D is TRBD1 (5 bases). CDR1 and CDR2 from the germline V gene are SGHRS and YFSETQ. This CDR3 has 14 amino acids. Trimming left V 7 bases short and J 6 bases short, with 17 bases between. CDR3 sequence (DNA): TGCGCCAGCTCAGACACAGGTTTGGGTCAGCCCCAGCATTTT. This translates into CASSDTGLGQPQHF.

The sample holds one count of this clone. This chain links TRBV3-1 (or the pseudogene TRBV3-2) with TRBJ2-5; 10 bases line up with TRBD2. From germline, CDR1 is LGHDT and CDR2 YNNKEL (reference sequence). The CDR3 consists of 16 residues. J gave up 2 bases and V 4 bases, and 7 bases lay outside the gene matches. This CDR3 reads CASSPSVAGGQETQYF. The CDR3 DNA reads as TGTGCCAGCAGCCCTTCGGTAGCGGGAGGACAAGAGACCCAGTACTTC.

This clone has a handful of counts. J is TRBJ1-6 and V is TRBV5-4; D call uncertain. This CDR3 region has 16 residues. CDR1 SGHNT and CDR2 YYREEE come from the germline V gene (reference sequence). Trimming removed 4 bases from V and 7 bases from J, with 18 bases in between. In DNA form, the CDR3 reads TGTGCCAGCAGCGCATACTCCGGGTCCGCGAATTCACCCCTCCACTTT. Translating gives CASSAYSGSANSPLHF. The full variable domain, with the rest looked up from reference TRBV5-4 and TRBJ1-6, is ETGVTQSPTHLIKTRGQQVTLRCSSQSGHNTVSWYQQALGQGPQFIFQYYREEENGRGNFPPRFSGLQFPNYSSELNVNALELDDSALYLCASSAYSGSANSPLHFGNGTRLTVT.

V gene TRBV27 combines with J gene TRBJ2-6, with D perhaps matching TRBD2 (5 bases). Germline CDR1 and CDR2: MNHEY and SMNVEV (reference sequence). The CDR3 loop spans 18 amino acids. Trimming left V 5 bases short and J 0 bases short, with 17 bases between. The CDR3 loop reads CASSPGLGVHSGANVLTF. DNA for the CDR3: TGTGCCAGCAGTCCTGGACTCGGTGTTCACTCTGGGGCCAACGTCCTGACTTTC.

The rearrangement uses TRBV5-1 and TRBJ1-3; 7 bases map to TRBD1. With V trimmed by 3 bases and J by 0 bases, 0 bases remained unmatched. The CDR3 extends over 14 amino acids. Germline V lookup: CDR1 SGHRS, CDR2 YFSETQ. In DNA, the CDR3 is TGCGCCAGCAGCTCAGGGGGCTCTGGAAACACCATATATTTT. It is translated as CASSSGGSGNTIYF.

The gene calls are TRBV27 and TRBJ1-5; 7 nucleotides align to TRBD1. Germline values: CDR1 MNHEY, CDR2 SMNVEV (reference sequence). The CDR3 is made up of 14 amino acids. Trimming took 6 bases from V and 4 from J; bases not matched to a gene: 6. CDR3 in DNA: TGTGCCAGCAGCCCCGACAGGGTAAATCAGCCCCAGCATTTT. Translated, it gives CASSPDRVNQPQHF.

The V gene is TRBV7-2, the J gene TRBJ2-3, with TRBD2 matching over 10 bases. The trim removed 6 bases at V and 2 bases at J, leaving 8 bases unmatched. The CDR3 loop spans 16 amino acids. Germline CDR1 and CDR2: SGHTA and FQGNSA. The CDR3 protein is CASSLTSGNPTDTQYF. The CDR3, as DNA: TGTGCCAGCAGTCTAACTAGCGGGAATCCCACAGATACGCAGTATTTT.

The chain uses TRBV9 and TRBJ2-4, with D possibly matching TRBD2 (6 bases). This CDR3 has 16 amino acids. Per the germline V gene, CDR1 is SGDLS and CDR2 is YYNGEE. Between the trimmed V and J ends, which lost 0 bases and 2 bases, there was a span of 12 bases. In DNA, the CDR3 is TGTGCCAGCAGCGTAGGTCAGGGAGGTACCAAAAACATTCAGTACTTC. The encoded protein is CASSVGQGGTKNIQYF.

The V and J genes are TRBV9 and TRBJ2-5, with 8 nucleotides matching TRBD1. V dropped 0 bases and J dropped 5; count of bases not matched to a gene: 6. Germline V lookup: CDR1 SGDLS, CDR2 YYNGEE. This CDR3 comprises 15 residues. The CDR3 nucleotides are TGTGCCAGCAGCGTAGCAACAGGGGGTGTTGAGACCCAGTACTTC. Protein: CASSVATGGVETQYF. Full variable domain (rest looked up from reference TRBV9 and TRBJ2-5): DSGVTQTPKHLITATGQRVTLRCSPRSGDLSVYWYQQSLDQGLQFLIQYYNGEERAKGNILERFSAQQFPDLHSELNLSSLELGDSALYFCASSVATGGVETQYFGPGTRLLVL.

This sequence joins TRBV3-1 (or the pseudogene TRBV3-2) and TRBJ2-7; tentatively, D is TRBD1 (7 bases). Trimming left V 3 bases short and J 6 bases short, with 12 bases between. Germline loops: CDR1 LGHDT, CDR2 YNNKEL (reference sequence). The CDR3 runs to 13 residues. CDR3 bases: TGTGCCAGCAGCCAGCTGCAGGGGGGCGAGCAGTACTTC. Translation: CASSQLQGGEQYF.

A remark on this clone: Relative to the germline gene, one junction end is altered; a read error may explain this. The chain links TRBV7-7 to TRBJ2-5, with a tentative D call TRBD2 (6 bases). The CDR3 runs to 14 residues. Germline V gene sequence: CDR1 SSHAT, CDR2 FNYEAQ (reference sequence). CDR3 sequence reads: CASSQRDFGGTQYF. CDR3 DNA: TGTGCTAGCAGCCAACGGGACTTCGGAGGGACCCAGTACTTC.

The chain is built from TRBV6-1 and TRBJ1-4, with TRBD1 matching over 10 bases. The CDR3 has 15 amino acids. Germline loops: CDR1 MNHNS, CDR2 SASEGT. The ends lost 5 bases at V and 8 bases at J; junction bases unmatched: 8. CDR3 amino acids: CASSSDRGIGEKLFF. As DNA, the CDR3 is TGTGCCAGCAGTTCGGACAGGGGGATAGGCGAAAAACTGTTTTTT.

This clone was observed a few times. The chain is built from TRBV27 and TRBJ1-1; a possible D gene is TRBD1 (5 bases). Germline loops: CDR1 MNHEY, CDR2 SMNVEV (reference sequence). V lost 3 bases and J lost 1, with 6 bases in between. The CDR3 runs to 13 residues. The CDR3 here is CASSFDRNTEAFF. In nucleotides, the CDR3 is TGTGCCAGCAGTTTCGACAGGAACACTGAAGCTTTCTTT.

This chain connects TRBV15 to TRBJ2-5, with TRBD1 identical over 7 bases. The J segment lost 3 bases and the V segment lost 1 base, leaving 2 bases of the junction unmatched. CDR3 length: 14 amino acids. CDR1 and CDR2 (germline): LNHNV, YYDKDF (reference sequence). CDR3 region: CATSRGGTEETQYF. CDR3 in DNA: TGTGCCACCAGCAGAGGAGGGACAGAAGAGACCCAGTACTTC.

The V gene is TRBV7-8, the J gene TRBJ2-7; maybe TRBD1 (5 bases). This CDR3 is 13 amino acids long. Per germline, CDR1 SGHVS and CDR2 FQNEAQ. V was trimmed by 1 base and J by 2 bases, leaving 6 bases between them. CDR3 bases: TGTGCCAGCAGCTTAGGCAGGGCCTACGAGCAGTACTTC. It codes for CASSLGRAYEQYF.

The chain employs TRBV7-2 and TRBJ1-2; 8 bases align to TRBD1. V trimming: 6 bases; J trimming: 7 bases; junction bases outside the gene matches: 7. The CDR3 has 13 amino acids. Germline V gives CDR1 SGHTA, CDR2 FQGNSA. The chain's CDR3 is CASSSSTGAGYTF. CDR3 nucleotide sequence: TGTGCCAGCAGTTCCTCGACAGGGGCTGGCTACACCTTC.

The CDR3 protein is CASSSRQGVRDTEAFF. The CDR3 DNA reads as TGTGCCAGCAGCTCTCGACAGGGAGTTAGGGACACTGAAGCTTTCTTT. The chain combines TRBV11-3 with TRBJ1-1; 7 positions agree with TRBD1. Trimming at V came to 4 bases and at J to 3 bases, leaving 11 bases not matched to a gene. Germline V gives CDR1 SGHNT, CDR2 YENEEA. The CDR3 is 16 residues long. The variable domain in full, with the rest retrieved from reference TRBV11-3 and TRBJ1-1, is EAGVVQSPRYKIIEKKQPVAFWCNPISGHNTLYWYLQNLGQGPELLIRYENEEAVDDSQLPKDRFSAERLKGVDSTLKIQPAELGDSAVYLCASSSRQGVRDTEAFFGQGTRLTVV.

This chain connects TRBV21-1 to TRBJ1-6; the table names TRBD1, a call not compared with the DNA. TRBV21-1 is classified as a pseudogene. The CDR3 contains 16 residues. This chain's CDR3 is CATFGTERSYNSPLHF. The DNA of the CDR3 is TGTGCCACCTTCGGGACAGAGAGGTCCTATAATTCACCCCTCCACTTT.

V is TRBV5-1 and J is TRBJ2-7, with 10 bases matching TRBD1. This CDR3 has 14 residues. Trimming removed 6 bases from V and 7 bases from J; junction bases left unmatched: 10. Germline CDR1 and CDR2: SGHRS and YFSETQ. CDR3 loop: CASTAGTGVREQYF. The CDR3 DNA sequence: TGCGCCAGCACCGCCGGGACAGGGGTTAGAGAGCAGTACTTC. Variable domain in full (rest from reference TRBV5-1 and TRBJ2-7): KAGVTQTPRYLIKTRGQQVTLSCSPISGHRSVSWYQQTPGQGLQFLFEYFSETQRNKGNFPGRFSGRQFSNSRSEMNVSTLELGDSALYLCASTAGTGVREQYFGPGTRLTVT.

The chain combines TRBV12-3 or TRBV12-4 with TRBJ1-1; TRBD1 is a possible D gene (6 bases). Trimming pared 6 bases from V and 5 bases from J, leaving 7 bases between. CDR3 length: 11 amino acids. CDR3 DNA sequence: TGTGCCAGCAGACAGGGAACTGAAGCTTTCTTT. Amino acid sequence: CASRQGTEAFF.

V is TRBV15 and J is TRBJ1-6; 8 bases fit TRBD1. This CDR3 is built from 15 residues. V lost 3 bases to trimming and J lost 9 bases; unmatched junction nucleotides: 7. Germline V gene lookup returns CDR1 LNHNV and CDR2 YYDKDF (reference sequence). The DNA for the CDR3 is TGTGCCACCAGCAGCTGGGCAGGGGGCAGTTCACCCCTCCACTTT. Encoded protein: CATSSWAGGSSPLHF.

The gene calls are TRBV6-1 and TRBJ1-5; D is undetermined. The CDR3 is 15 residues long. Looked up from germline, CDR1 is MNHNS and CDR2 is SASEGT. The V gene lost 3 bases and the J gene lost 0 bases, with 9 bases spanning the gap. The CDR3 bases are TGTGCCAGCAGTGATCTAGGCTATAGCAATCAGCCCCAGCATTTT. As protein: CASSDLGYSNQPQHF.

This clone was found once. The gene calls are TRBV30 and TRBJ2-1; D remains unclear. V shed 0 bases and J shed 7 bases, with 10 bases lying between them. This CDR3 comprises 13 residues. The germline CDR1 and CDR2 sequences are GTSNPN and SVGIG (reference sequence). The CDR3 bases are TGTGCCTGGAGTGTAGGAGACTTAAATGAGCAGTTCTTC. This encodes CAWSVGDLNEQFF. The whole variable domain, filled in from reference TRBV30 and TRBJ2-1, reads SQTIHQWPATLVQPVGSPLSLECTVEGTSNPNLYWYRQAAGRGLQLLFYSVGIGQISSEVPQNLSASRPQDRQFILSSKKLLLSDSGFYLCAWSVGDLNEQFFGPGTRLTVL.

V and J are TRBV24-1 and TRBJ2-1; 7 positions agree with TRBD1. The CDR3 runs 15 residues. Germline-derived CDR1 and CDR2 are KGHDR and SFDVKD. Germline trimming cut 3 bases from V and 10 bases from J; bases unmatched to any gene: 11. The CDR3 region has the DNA TGTGCCACCAGTGATACCGGGACAGCTCTGACCGAGCAGTTCTTC. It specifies CATSDTGTALTEQFF.

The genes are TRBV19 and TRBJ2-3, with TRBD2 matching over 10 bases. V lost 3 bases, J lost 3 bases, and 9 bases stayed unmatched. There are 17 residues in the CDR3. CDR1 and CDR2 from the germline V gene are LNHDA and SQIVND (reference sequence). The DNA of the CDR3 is TGTGCCAGTAGTATTCGATCGTCTAGCGGGAGAACAGATACGCAGTATTTT. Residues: CASSIRSSSGRTDTQYF.

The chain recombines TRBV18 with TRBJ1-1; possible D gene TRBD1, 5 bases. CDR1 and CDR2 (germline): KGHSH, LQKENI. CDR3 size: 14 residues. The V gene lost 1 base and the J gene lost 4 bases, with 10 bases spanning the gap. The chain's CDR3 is CASSPQGLGTEAFF. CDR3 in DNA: TGTGCCAGCTCACCACAGGGGCTCGGCACTGAAGCTTTCTTT. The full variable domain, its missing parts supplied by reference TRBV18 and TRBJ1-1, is NAGVMQNPRHLVRRRGQEARLRCSPMKGHSHVYWYRQLPEEGLKFMVYLQKENIIDESGMPKERFSAEFPKEGPSILRIQQVVRGDSAAYFCASSPQGLGTEAFFGQGTRLTVV.